Reported below is one T cell receptor beta chain. This table comes from immunoSEQ multiplex PCR, and its TCRdb copy is limited to in-frame clones, with some not included. Of roughly 270,000 clones in the sample, around 87% were seen once. Treatment meaning: some 20 received Ad26.COV2.S at low or high dose, single or two shots; a few received placebo; per-sample allocation not given. On day 63 after the first injection, vaccine and placebo recipients gave samples. V lost 1 base and J 6 bases, leaving 9 bases between the germline ends. Germline CDR1 SQVTM, CDR2 ANQGSEA. This CDR3 region has 13 residues. The data were taken from a study of Ad26.COV2.S vaccination and SARS-CoV-2 variants.

The rearrangement joins TRBV29-1 to TRBJ2-2; TRBD2 is a possible D gene (6 bases). The sample consisted of peripheral blood, taken in a trial of Ad26.COV2.S vaccine versus placebo. The sequence was collected from a person between 18 and 65 years old who received the Ad26.COV2.S COVID-19 vaccine or a placebo. CDR3 sequence: CSVEVDYPGELFF. DNA for the CDR3: TGCAGCGTTGAAGTGGACTACCCCGGGGAGCTGTTTTTT.